The 24 T cell receptor beta chains given below trace back to one sample, sequenced in a study of blood T cell repertoires in COVID-19. Sequenced by immunoSEQ multiplex PCR; TCRdb stores in-frame clones only, minus some. The sample lists 90,000 to 140,000 clones; about 76% were seen once. Sequenced sample: peripheral blood. The receptors stem from a man aged 80 or over with acute or convalescent COVID-19.

The V gene is TRBV7-2, the J gene TRBJ2-3; the match to TRBD1 covers 8 bases. CDR1 and CDR2 (germline): SGHTA, FQGNSA. CDR3 length: 15 amino acids. Trimming took 5 bases from V and 2 from J; bases not matched to a gene: 6. CDR3 coding DNA: TGTGCCAGCAGCCCAGACAGGGGAGCCACAGATACGCAGTATTTT. Translation: CASSPDRGATDTQYF.

The rearrangement links TRBV9 to TRBJ2-7; possible D gene TRBD2, 5 bases. Trimming took 0 bases from V and 7 from J, leaving 11 bases between them. Germline CDR1 reads SGDLS; CDR2 reads YYNGEE. This CDR3 is built from 13 residues. The DNA for the CDR3 is TGTGCCAGCAGCGTAGAGACCCGCGGGGAGCAGTACTTC. It specifies CASSVETRGEQYF. The whole variable domain, remainder taken from reference TRBV9 and TRBJ2-7, is DSGVTQTPKHLITATGQRVTLRCSPRSGDLSVYWYQQSLDQGLQFLIQYYNGEERAKGNILERFSAQQFPDLHSELNLSSLELGDSALYFCASSVETRGEQYFGPGTRLTVT.

V usage is TRBV7-2 and J usage is TRBJ2-7, with unresolved D. The V end lost 5 bases, the J end lost 4 bases, and 12 bases lay between the germline ends. Germline loops: CDR1 SGHTA, CDR2 FQGNSA. This CDR3 is built from 13 residues. The CDR3 spells CASSVYSLYEQYF. CDR3 DNA sequence: TGTGCCAGCAGCGTCTATAGTTTGTACGAGCAGTACTTC. The full variable domain, in which reference TRBV7-2 and TRBJ2-7 provide the parts outside the CDR3, is GAGVSQSPSNKVTEKGKDVELRCDPISGHTALYWYRQSLGQGLEFLIYFQGNSAPDKSGLPSDRFSAERTGGSVSTLTIQRTQQEDSAVYLCASSVYSLYEQYFGPGTRLTVT.

Note on this clone: Other DNA sequences in the same sample also yield this CDR3. This chain uses TRBV28 with TRBJ2-5, with 9 bases lining up with TRBD1. This CDR3 spans 16 amino acids. Germline CDR1 MDHEN, CDR2 SYDVKM. With V trimmed by 5 bases and J by 5 bases, 12 bases remained unmatched. CDR3 in amino acids: CASSPRQGGWGETQYF. The DNA of the CDR3 is TGTGCCAGCAGTCCACGACAGGGGGGATGGGGTGAGACCCAGTACTTC. Full variable domain (rest looked up from reference TRBV28 and TRBJ2-5): DVKVTQSSRYLVKRTGEKVFLECVQDMDHENMFWYRQDPGLGLRLIYFSYDVKMKEKGDIPEGYSVSREKKERFSLILESASTNQTSMYLCASSPRQGGWGETQYFGPGTRLLVL.

This chain joins TRBV2 and TRBJ1-2; 10 nucleotides agree with TRBD1. CDR1 is SNHLY and CDR2 is FYNNEI in the germline V gene. Trimming cost V 6 bases and J 1 base; bases outside gene matches: 5. The CDR3 runs 15 residues. The CDR3 reads CASSGQGGFNYGYTF. CDR3 bases: TGTGCCAGCAGCGGACAGGGGGGTTTTAACTATGGCTACACCTTC.

This chain links TRBV7-9 with TRBJ1-1; D not resolved. Germline CDR1 SEHNR, CDR2 FQNEAQ (reference sequence). Trimming cost V 3 bases and J 0 bases, with 11 bases left between them. CDR3 length: 15 amino acids. The DNA of the CDR3 is TGTGCCAGCAGCTTCCCCACTACACTGAACACTGAAGCTTTCTTT. Its protein product is CASSFPTTLNTEAFF.

V usage is TRBV7-9 and J usage is TRBJ1-6; D might be TRBD1 (5 bases). V was clipped by 3 bases and J by 7 bases, with 10 bases between them. The CDR3 consists of 14 residues. In germline, CDR1 is SEHNR, CDR2 FQNEAQ (reference sequence). Here the CDR3 DNA reads TGTGCCAGCAGCTTCCAGGGACTCAATTCACCCCTCCACTTT. Translated, it gives CASSFQGLNSPLHF.

The chain links TRBV30 to TRBJ2-2, with 7 bases identical to TRBD1. Germline V gene sequence: CDR1 GTSNPN, CDR2 SVGIG (reference sequence). The length of the CDR3 is 14 residues. V shed 6 bases, J shed 1 base, and the junction held 5 bases outside the gene matches. CDR3 loop: CACRGTVNTGELFF. DNA for the CDR3: TGTGCCTGCCGAGGGACAGTGAACACCGGGGAGCTGTTTTTT.

The CDR3 reads CASSQDVTRELNEQFF. The DNA of the CDR3 is TGCGCCAGCAGCCAAGATGTTACTAGAGAACTCAATGAGCAGTTCTTC. This chain connects TRBV4-1 to TRBJ2-1; D might be TRBD2 (5 bases). The CDR3 is 16 residues long. V lost 0 bases, J lost 6 bases, and 15 bases lay in between. The germline V gene has CDR1 MGHRA and CDR2 YSYEKL.

This clone was observed a single time. V gene TRBV19 combines with J gene TRBJ1-5; D uncertain. From germline, CDR1 is LNHDA and CDR2 SQIVND (reference sequence). CDR3 length equals 15 residues. Trimming removed 10 bases at V and 4 bases at J, with 20 bases between. The CDR3 protein is CATREQLGRNQPQHF. The CDR3 nucleotides read TGTGCCACCCGAGAGCAGTTGGGGAGGAATCAGCCCCAGCATTTT.

This chain links TRBV30 with TRBJ2-5, with D possibly TRBD1 on 6 matching bases. CDR3 length equals 13 residues. V was shortened by 3 bases and J by 5 bases, with 13 bases between the two germline ends. The germline gives CDR1 GTSNPN, CDR2 SVGIG (reference sequence). DNA of the CDR3: TGTGCCTGGAGGAGACAGGCAGGGGAGACCCAGTACTTC. Protein sequence: CAWRRQAGETQYF.

This sequence joins TRBV5-4 and TRBJ2-3, with D possibly TRBD1 on 6 matching bases. CDR3 length equals 15 residues. Trimming took off 0 bases at V and 5 bases at J, with 13 bases between the two ends. Germline V gene data show CDR1 as SGHNT and CDR2 as YYREEE (reference sequence). CDR3 region: CASSLAASRGDTQYF. The DNA for the CDR3 is TGTGCCAGCAGCTTGGCCGCTAGCAGGGGAGATACGCAGTATTTT.

The rearrangement links TRBV21-1 to TRBJ1-6; TRBD1 is the table's D call and was not checked against the DNA. TRBV21-1 is a pseudogene locus. The CDR3 has 16 amino acids. The CDR3 spells CATGDKASSYNSPLHF. Written as DNA, the CDR3 is TGTGCGACTGGGGACAAAGCGAGCTCCTATAATTCACCCCTCCACTTT.

The CDR3 here is CASSLEGETQYF. CDR3 coding DNA: TGTGCCAGCAGTTTAGAGGGAGAGACCCAGTACTTC. The chain links TRBV28 to TRBJ2-5, with D maybe TRBD2 (5 bases). Germline CDR1 and CDR2: MDHEN and SYDVKM. Trimming pared 2 bases from V and 4 bases from J, leaving 5 bases between. CDR3 length equals 12 residues.

This clone occurred a few times. The J gene is TRBJ1-2, the V gene TRBV7-3; D might be TRBD1 (5 bases). V was cut by 2 bases and J by 5 bases, with 15 bases left in between. Germline V CDR1 and CDR2: SGHTA, FQGTGA. The CDR3 sequence is 15 residues long. Here the CDR3 reads CASSLFPDSPYGYTF. In nucleotides, the CDR3 is TGTGCCAGCAGCTTATTCCCAGACAGCCCGTATGGCTACACCTTC.

The CDR3 region has the DNA TGTGCCAGCAGTTACACGGGGAACACTGAAGCTTTCTTT. This encodes CASSYTGNTEAFF. V usage is TRBV6-5 and J usage is TRBJ1-1; D call uncertain. Trimming removed 2 bases at V and 1 base at J, with 5 bases between. Germline CDR1 MNHEY, CDR2 SVGAGI. The length of the CDR3 is 13 residues.

The chain recombines TRBV5-6 with TRBJ1-5; D is undetermined. CDR3 length: 14 residues. Germline CDR1 reads SGHDT; CDR2 reads YYEEEE. V dropped 6 bases and J dropped 6 bases, with 16 bases sitting between them. DNA of the CDR3: TGTGCCAGCACCTCACTGGAGGGTAGTCAGCCCCAGCATTTT. Translated, it gives CASTSLEGSQPQHF.

This chain connects TRBV5-1 to TRBJ2-1; 9 bases match TRBD1. Trimming at V came to 5 bases and at J to 8 bases, leaving 8 bases not matched to a gene. This CDR3 is built from 14 residues. Germline loops: CDR1 SGHRS, CDR2 YFSETQ. CDR3: CASRTGTGLDEQFF. CDR3 nucleotide sequence: TGCGCCAGCAGAACCGGGACAGGGTTGGATGAGCAGTTCTTC.

This clone was seen only a few times. This sequence joins TRBV13 and TRBJ2-7; D possibly corresponds to TRBD2 (6 bases). The CDR3 is made up of 15 amino acids. Germline V gene lookup returns CDR1 PRHDT and CDR2 FYEKMQ (reference sequence). Trimming took 4 bases from V and 3 from J, leaving 16 bases between them. In DNA form, the CDR3 reads TGTGCCAGCAGCTCCCCCTCAGGCGGGAACTACGAGCAGTACTTC. It codes for CASSSPSGGNYEQYF.

V is TRBV2 and J is TRBJ2-2; 8 bases fit TRBD1. With 6 bases clipped from V and 6 bases from J, the junction kept 6 bases outside the gene matches. The CDR3 sequence is 14 residues long. Germline V CDR1 and CDR2: SNHLY, FYNNEI. The CDR3 loop is CASSGQGRSGELFF. As DNA, the CDR3 is TGTGCCAGCAGCGGACAGGGAAGGTCCGGGGAGCTGTTTTTT. Together with reference TRBV2 and TRBJ2-2, the CDR3 gives the full variable domain: EPEVTQTPSHQVTQMGQEVILRCVPISNHLYFYWYRQILGQKVEFLVSFYNNEISEKSEIFDDQFSVERPDGSNFTLKIRSTKLEDSAMYFCASSGQGRSGELFFGEGSRLTVL.

For this clone: The sample carries other DNA sequences with the same CDR3. The rearrangement joins TRBV7-2 to TRBJ2-7; possible D gene TRBD1, 5 bases. CDR3 length equals 14 residues. Germline CDR1 SGHTA, CDR2 FQGNSA. V was trimmed by 3 bases and J by 2 bases, leaving 11 bases between them. DNA for the CDR3: TGTGCCAGCAGCTTGGGGCTGCAAACCTACGAGCAGTACTTC. Its protein is CASSLGLQTYEQYF.

The rearrangement links TRBV5-1 to TRBJ2-7; 13 positions agree with TRBD2. Trimming took 4 bases from V and 5 from J; bases not matched to a gene: 6. The germline gives CDR1 SGHRS, CDR2 YFSETQ. This CDR3 spans 15 amino acids. DNA for the CDR3: TGCGCCAGCAGCCAACTAGCGGGAGGGAGTGACGAGCAGTACTTC. Protein: CASSQLAGGSDEQYF.

The chain is built from TRBV6-2 or TRBV6-3 and TRBJ1-2, with 8 nucleotides matching TRBD1. Per the germline V gene, CDR1 is MNHEY and CDR2 is SVGEGT. The CDR3 spans 13 residues. V trimming: 6 bases; J trimming: 8 bases; junction bases outside the gene matches: 8. The CDR3 sequence is CASRPDRGGGYTF. The CDR3 bases are TGTGCCAGCAGACCTGACAGGGGTGGAGGCTACACCTTC.

The chain is built from TRBV18 and TRBJ1-6; TRBD1 aligns across 7 bases. CDR1 and CDR2 (germline): KGHSH, LQKENI. The ends lost 3 bases at V and 5 bases at J; junction bases unmatched: 4. CDR3 length equals 15 residues. CDR3 protein: CASSPRTGDNSPLHF. The CDR3 DNA sequence: TGTGCCAGCTCACCTCGAACAGGGGATAATTCACCCCTCCACTTT.